These 27 T cell receptor beta chains were all obtained from the same sample, sequenced in a study of radiation and T cells in renal cell carcinoma. Time point indicated: blood 4 weeks post-SBRT, at nephrectomy. The treatment was: 15 Gy SBRT to primary tumor, nephrectomy 4 weeks later. Clones were sequenced by immunoSEQ multiplex PCR, and TCRdb holds only the in-frame ones, with some missing. The repertoire holds roughly 61,000 clones, approximately 80% seen once, with 6.5% to 7.5% in the top ten. The source was blood, collected from a patient whose treatment included radiotherapy and nephrectomy. These receptor sequences come from a man in his 60s with renal cell carcinoma.

J is TRBJ1-1 and V is TRBV11-2, with D maybe TRBD1 (5 bases). The CDR3 extends over 13 amino acids. Trimming removed 3 bases at V and 5 bases at J, with 10 bases between. Germline CDR1 and CDR2: SGHAT and FQNNGV. CDR3 DNA sequence: TGTGCCAGCAGCTTGGGGCCCCGGACTGAAGCTTTCTTT. Its protein product is CASSLGPRTEAFF.

This clone came up a few times. This chain connects TRBV4-1 to TRBJ2-5; the D gene is possibly TRBD1 (5 bases). The germline gives CDR1 MGHRA, CDR2 YSYEKL. V was trimmed by 0 bases and J by 4 bases, leaving 12 bases between them. The CDR3 spans 15 residues. The CDR3 spells CASSQEAGLGETQYF. CDR3 sequence (DNA): TGCGCCAGCAGCCAAGAAGCAGGGTTGGGAGAGACCCAGTACTTC.

This sequence joins TRBV19 and TRBJ2-2; 7 bases are a match to TRBD1. CDR1 LNHDA and CDR2 SQIVND come from the germline V gene (reference sequence). Trimming cost V 7 bases and J 4 bases; bases outside gene matches: 6. The CDR3 contains 14 residues. The CDR3, as DNA: TGTGCCAGTATGAATGACAGGGCCACCGGGGAGCTGTTTTTT. This sequence encodes CASMNDRATGELFF.

The chain couples TRBV7-8 to TRBJ1-1, with unresolved D. Germline CDR1 SGHVS, CDR2 FQNEAQ. The CDR3 covers 13 residues. Trimming removed 2 bases at V and 8 bases at J, with 12 bases between. The CDR3 region has the DNA TGTGCCAGCAGCTTAATGGGGTGGGAGGAAGCTTTCTTT. Translation gives CASSLMGWEEAFF. Variable domain in full (rest from reference TRBV7-8 and TRBJ1-1): GAGVSQSPRYKVAKRGQDVALRCDPISGHVSLFWYQQALGQGPEFLTYFQNEAQLDKSGLPSDRFFAERPEGSVSTLKIQRTQQEDSAVYLCASSLMGWEEAFFGQGTRLTVV.

The sample holds a few counts of this clone. In DNA form, the CDR3 reads TGTGCCAGCAGTTACTCGGGACTAGCGGACACCGGGGAGCTGTTTTTT. Its protein product is CASSYSGLADTGELFF. The chain carries TRBV6-6 and TRBJ2-2, with 11 positions matching TRBD2. There are 16 residues in the CDR3. V lost 0 bases to trimming and J lost 3 bases; unmatched junction nucleotides: 0. Looked up from germline, CDR1 is MNHNY and CDR2 is SVGAGI (reference sequence).

The chain joins TRBV5-1 to TRBJ2-1; 8 nucleotides align to TRBD1. The germline V gene encodes CDR1 SGHRS and CDR2 YFSETQ. The CDR3 covers 14 residues. Unmatched junction bases numbered 11, after V lost 4 bases and J lost 11 bases. This chain's CDR3 is CASSLRTGNYKQFF. The CDR3 DNA follows: TGCGCCAGCAGCCTCAGGACAGGGAACTATAAGCAGTTCTTC.

CDR3 in DNA: TGTGCCAGCAGCTTAGGAGGGACAGGGGAACAGCCCCAGCATTTT. Amino acid sequence: CASSLGGTGEQPQHF. V is TRBV7-6 and J is TRBJ1-5, with 10 bases fitting TRBD1. The CDR3 sequence is 15 residues long. From germline, CDR1 is SGHVS and CDR2 FNYEAQ. V shed 1 base, J shed 7 bases, and the junction held 4 bases outside the gene matches.

V is TRBV7-8 and J is TRBJ2-1, with a possible D match to TRBD2 (7 bases). V was cut by 5 bases and J by 5 bases, with 16 bases left in between. The CDR3 extends over 15 amino acids. Germline V gene data show CDR1 as SGHVS and CDR2 as FQNEAQ. CDR3 residues: CASSPRGAGDNEQFF. The CDR3, as DNA: TGTGCCAGCAGCCCCCGGGGGGCTGGGGACAATGAGCAGTTCTTC.

The chain recombines TRBV23-1 with TRBJ1-1; D may be TRBD1 (6 bases). TRBV23-1 is labeled an ORF, and its function is uncertain. With 4 bases removed from V and 4 bases from J, the gap between germline ends came to 13 bases. CDR3 size: 14 residues. CDR3 sequence reads: CASSPGVIITEAFF. The DNA for the CDR3 is TGCGCCAGCAGTCCAGGGGTAATTATCACTGAAGCTTTCTTT.

The chain links TRBV5-6 to TRBJ2-3, with D possibly matching TRBD2 (6 bases). The CDR3 has 14 residues. CDR1 and CDR2 (germline): SGHDT, YYEEEE. Trimming shortened V by 2 bases and J by 6 bases, and 13 bases separated the two germline ends. The chain's CDR3 is CASSLGLGRDTQYF. The CDR3, as DNA: TGTGCCAGCAGCTTAGGACTGGGGAGGGATACGCAGTATTTT.

This sequence joins TRBV5-1 and TRBJ2-1; D might be TRBD1 or TRBD2, each matching 5 bases. Germline V CDR1 and CDR2: SGHRS, YFSETQ. Trimming removed 4 bases at V and 4 bases at J, with 15 bases between. The CDR3 loop spans 15 amino acids. CDR3 nucleotides: TGCGCCAGCAGCGTGGAGAGTGGGGGTTACAATGAGCAGTTCTTC. It translates to CASSVESGGYNEQFF.

J is TRBJ2-3 and V is TRBV11-2, with D uncertain. Trimming took off 3 bases at V and 4 bases at J, with 14 bases between the two ends. Germline values: CDR1 SGHAT, CDR2 FQNNGV. The length of the CDR3 is 15 residues. For the CDR3, the DNA is TGTGCCAGCAGCTTGGGATACTGGATTGCAGATACGCAGTATTTT. Translating it yields CASSLGYWIADTQYF.

This chain connects TRBV27 to TRBJ2-2, with D possibly being TRBD1 (5 bases). Germline V gene sequence: CDR1 MNHEY, CDR2 SMNVEV (reference sequence). Between the trimmed V and J ends, which lost 8 bases and 3 bases, there was a span of 13 bases. This CDR3 spans 14 amino acids. CDR3 DNA: TGTGCCAGCCAGGGCGGCGCCTACACCGGGGAGCTGTTTTTT. It is translated as CASQGGAYTGELFF.

CDR3 protein: CASSLDRSNEQFF. For the CDR3, the DNA is TGTGCCAGCAGCTTAGATAGGTCGAATGAGCAGTTCTTC. This chain joins TRBV7-2 and TRBJ2-1, with D unresolved. Germline lookup yields CDR1 SGHTA and CDR2 FQGNSA. V gave up 1 base and J gave up 7 bases, with 8 bases separating them. This CDR3 region has 13 residues.

This chain uses TRBV19 with TRBJ1-3; tentatively, D is TRBD1 (5 bases). Germline CDR1 reads LNHDA; CDR2 reads SQIVND (reference sequence). This CDR3 contains 16 residues. The germline V and J ends were trimmed by 5 bases and 0 bases, with 14 bases remaining between them. CDR3 in amino acids: CASSLQEPGSGNTIYF. Written as DNA, the CDR3 is TGTGCCAGTAGTCTACAGGAGCCGGGCTCTGGAAACACCATATATTTT.

The chain is built from TRBV7-2 and TRBJ1-1; TRBD1 aligns across 9 bases. The CDR3 contains 14 residues. Germline V gene data show CDR1 as SGHTA and CDR2 as FQGNSA. The V segment lost 3 bases and the J segment 4 bases; nucleotides outside the gene matches: 3. The DNA of the CDR3 is TGTGCCAGCAGCTTTGGACAGGGGAGCACTGAAGCTTTCTTT. It is translated as CASSFGQGSTEAFF.

This clone was recorded only once. The chain has TRBV5-1 and TRBJ1-1, with 8 bases aligning to TRBD1. The CDR3 contains 15 residues. V shed 0 bases and J 1 base; nucleotides not matched to a gene: 2. Germline lookup yields CDR1 SGHRS and CDR2 YFSETQ. CDR3 bases: TGCGCCAGCAGCTTGGAAGGACAGGGGAACACTGAAGCTTTCTTT. As protein: CASSLEGQGNTEAFF.

This clone has just a few counts. This chain connects TRBV30 to TRBJ2-5; D ambiguous. V lost 0 bases and J 2 bases, leaving 7 bases between the germline ends. This CDR3 contains 13 residues. The germline V gene has CDR1 GTSNPN and CDR2 SVGIG (reference sequence). The CDR3, as DNA: TGTGCCTGGAGTGTTAGGCGGCAAGAGACCCAGTACTTC. This translates into CAWSVRRQETQYF. The complete variable domain, with remaining parts taken from reference TRBV30 and TRBJ2-5, reads SQTIHQWPATLVQPVGSPLSLECTVEGTSNPNLYWYRQAAGRGLQLLFYSVGIGQISSEVPQNLSASRPQDRQFILSSKKLLLSDSGFYLCAWSVRRQETQYFGPGTRLLVL.

This sequence joins TRBV6-5 and TRBJ2-5; either TRBD1 or TRBD2 may supply D (5 bases each). The J call may be mistaken, given a closer DNA end match to TRBJ2-7. Germline CDR1 MNHEY, CDR2 SVGAGI. The CDR3 covers 14 residues. CDR3 DNA sequence: TGTGCCAGCGAGGGGACCCGGAATGGAAACGAGCAGTACTTC. It encodes CASEGTRNGNEQYF.

This clone was recorded a few times. This chain uses TRBV11-1 with TRBJ1-1; 9 bases are a match to TRBD1. Looked up from germline, CDR1 is SGHAT and CDR2 is FQDESV (reference sequence). The CDR3 has 14 residues. This CDR3 reads CASAGDRVNTEAFF. As DNA, the CDR3 is TGTGCTAGCGCCGGGGACAGGGTGAACACTGAAGCTTTCTTT.

CDR3: CASSREGTSGTYEQYV. The CDR3 coding sequence is TGTGCCAGCTCACGCGAAGGGACTAGCGGTACCTACGAGCAGTACGTC. The V gene is TRBV18, the J gene TRBJ2-7; TRBD2 agrees at 11 bases. J was trimmed by 2 bases and V by 4 bases; bases with no gene match: 7. This CDR3 is 16 amino acids long. CDR1 KGHSH and CDR2 LQKENI come from the germline V gene.

This chain uses TRBV7-2 with TRBJ2-7; D may be TRBD1 (6 bases). The CDR3 totals 13 residues. Trimming cost V 0 bases and J 6 bases, with 9 bases left between them. Germline loops: CDR1 SGHTA, CDR2 FQGNSA. In DNA, the CDR3 is TGTGCCAGCAGCTTAGCTTCCAGGGGCGAGCAGTACTTC. Protein sequence: CASSLASRGEQYF.

In this sample, this clone turned up once. The chain combines TRBV2 with TRBJ2-2; 7 nucleotides match TRBD1. J was trimmed by 5 bases and V by 2 bases; bases with no gene match: 8. Germline lookup yields CDR1 SNHLY and CDR2 FYNNEI. This CDR3 has 16 amino acids. The CDR3 region has the DNA TGTGCCAGCAGTGAAACGGTCACAGGGGTGACCGGGGAGCTGTTTTTT. This gives the protein CASSETVTGVTGELFF.

The chain recombines TRBV29-1 with TRBJ2-2; D call uncertain. The V end lost 7 bases, the J end lost 6 bases, and 15 bases lay between the germline ends. Germline V gene sequence: CDR1 SQVTM, CDR2 ANQGSEA. CDR3 size: 13 residues. CDR3 residues: CSAHSAGAGELFF. Written as DNA, the CDR3 is TGCAGCGCCCACTCCGCCGGCGCCGGGGAGCTGTTTTTT.

The chain recombines TRBV21-1 with TRBJ2-1; the DNA was not compared with TRBD1, the D call given in the table. TRBV21-1 is a pseudogene. This CDR3 contains 18 residues. This CDR3 is CASSKGRGRGNTYNEQFF. DNA of the CDR3: TGTGCCAGCAGCAAAGGACGGGGCAGGGGGAACACCTACAATGAGCAGTTCTTC.

The chain links TRBV6-5 to TRBJ2-5; D perhaps matches TRBD2 (5 bases). This CDR3 is 14 amino acids long. The V gene lost 1 base and the J gene lost 7 bases, with 13 bases spanning the gap. Germline loops: CDR1 MNHEY, CDR2 SVGAGI. The CDR3 DNA reads TGTGCCAGCAGTTACTGCGCGGGCTGGGCGACCCAGTACTTC. Translating it yields CASSYCAGWATQYF.

The chain couples TRBV11-3 to TRBJ2-3; D is ambiguous. CDR3 length equals 15 residues. Trimming took off 7 bases at V and 2 bases at J, with 16 bases between the two ends. The V gene's germline CDR1 is SGHNT and CDR2 YENEEA. CDR3 bases: TGTGCCAGCACCTTTAGTGGATGGTCCACAGATACGCAGTATTTT. It yields the protein CASTFSGWSTDTQYF.